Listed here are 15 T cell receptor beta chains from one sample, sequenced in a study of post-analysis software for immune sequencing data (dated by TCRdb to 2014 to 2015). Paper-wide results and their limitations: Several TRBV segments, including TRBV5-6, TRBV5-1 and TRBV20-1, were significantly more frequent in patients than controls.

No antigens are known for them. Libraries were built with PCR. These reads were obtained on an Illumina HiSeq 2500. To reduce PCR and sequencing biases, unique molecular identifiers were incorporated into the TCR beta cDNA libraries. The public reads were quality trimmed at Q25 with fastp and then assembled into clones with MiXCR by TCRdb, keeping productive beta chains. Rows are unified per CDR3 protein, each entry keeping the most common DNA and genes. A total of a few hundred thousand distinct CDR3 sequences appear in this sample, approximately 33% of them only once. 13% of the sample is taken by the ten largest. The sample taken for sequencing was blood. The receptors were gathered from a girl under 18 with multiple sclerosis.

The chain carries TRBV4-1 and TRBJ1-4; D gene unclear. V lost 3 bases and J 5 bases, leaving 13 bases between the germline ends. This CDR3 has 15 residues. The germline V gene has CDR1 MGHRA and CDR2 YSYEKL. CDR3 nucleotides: TGCGCCAGCAGCCAGGGCCCTGGGTTGAATGAAAAACTGTTTTTT. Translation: CASSQGPGLNEKLFF.

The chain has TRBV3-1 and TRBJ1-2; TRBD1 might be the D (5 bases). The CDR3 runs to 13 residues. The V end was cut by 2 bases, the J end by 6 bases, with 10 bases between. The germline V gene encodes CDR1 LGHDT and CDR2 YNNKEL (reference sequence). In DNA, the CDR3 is TGTGCCAGCAGCCAACTAGGGACGGATGGCTACACCTTC. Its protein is CASSQLGTDGYTF.

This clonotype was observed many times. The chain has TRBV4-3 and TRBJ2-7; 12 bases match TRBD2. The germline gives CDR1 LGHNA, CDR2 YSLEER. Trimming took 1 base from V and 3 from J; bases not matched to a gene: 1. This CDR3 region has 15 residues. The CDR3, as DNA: TGCGCCAGCAGCCAAGGGACTAGCGGGGTCTACGAGCAGTACTTC. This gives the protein CASSQGTSGVYEQYF.

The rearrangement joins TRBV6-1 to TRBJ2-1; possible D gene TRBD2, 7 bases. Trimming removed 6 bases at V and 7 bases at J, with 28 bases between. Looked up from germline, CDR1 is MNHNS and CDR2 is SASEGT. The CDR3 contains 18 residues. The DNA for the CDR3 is TGTGCCAGCAGCCATTCCCCTCTCCGGGGGGCCCTGGGAAATGAGCAGTTCTTC. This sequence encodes CASSHSPLRGALGNEQFF.

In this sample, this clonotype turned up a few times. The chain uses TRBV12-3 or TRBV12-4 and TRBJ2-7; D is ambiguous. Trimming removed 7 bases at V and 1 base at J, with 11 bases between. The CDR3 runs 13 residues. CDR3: CASTLAWSYEQYF. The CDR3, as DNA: TGTGCCAGCACCCTGGCCTGGTCCTACGAGCAGTACTTC.

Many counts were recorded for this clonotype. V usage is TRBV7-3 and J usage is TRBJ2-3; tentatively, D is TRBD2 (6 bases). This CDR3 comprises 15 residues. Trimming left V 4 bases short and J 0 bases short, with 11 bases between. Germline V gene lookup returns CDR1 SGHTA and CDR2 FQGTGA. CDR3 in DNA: TGTGCCAGCAGCTCTAATCGGGGGAGCACAGATACGCAGTATTTT. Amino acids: CASSSNRGSTDTQYF.

CDR3 region: CSARVGTSDKREQYF. CDR3 DNA: TGCAGTGCTAGAGTGGGGACTAGTGATAAGCGCGAGCAGTACTTC. The V and J genes are TRBV20-1 and TRBJ2-7, with 8 positions matching TRBD2. The CDR3 loop spans 15 amino acids. Germline V gene data show CDR1 as DFQATT and CDR2 as SNEGSKA (reference sequence). The junction had 11 bases not matched to a gene; V was cut back by 1 base and J by 6 bases.

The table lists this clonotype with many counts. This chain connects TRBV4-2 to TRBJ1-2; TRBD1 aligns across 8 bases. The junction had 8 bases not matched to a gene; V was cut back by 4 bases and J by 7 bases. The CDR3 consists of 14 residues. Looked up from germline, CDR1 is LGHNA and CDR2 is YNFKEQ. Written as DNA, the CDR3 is TGTGCCAGCAGCCTTTCGGACAGGGAATTTGGCTACACCTTC. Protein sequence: CASSLSDREFGYTF.

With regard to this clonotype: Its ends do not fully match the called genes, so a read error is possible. In nucleotides, the CDR3 is TGTGCCACCACCAGAGAAGGGTGGGAAGAGACCCAGTACTTC. As protein: CATTREGWEETQYF. The chain combines TRBV15 with TRBJ2-5; D is uncertain. The CDR3 sequence is 14 residues long. Germline CDR1 reads LNHNV; CDR2 reads YYDKDF (reference sequence).

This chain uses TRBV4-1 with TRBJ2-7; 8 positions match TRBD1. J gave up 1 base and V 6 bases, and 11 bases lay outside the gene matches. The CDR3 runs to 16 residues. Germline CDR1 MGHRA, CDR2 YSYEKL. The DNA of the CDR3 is TGCGCCAGCAGTCAGCGAGGACAGGGTTATTCCTACGAGCAGTACTTC. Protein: CASSQRGQGYSYEQYF.

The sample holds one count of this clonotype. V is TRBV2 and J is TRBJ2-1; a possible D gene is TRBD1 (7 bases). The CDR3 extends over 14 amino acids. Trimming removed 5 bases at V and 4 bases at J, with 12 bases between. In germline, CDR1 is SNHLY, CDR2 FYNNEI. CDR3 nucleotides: TGTGCCAGCAGTTCGGGGGACAGTTACAATGAGCAGTTCTTC. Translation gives CASSSGDSYNEQFF. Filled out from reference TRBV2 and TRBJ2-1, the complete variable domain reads EPEVTQTPSHQVTQMGQEVILRCVPISNHLYFYWYRQILGQKVEFLVSFYNNEISEKSEIFDDQFSVERPDGSNFTLKIRSTKLEDSAMYFCASSSGDSYNEQFFGPGTRLTVL.

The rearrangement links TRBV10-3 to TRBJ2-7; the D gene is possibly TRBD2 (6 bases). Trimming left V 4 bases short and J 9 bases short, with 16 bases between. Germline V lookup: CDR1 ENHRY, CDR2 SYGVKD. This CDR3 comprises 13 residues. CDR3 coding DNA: TGTGCCATCAGTGTGGAGGGGTCAAGAGGGCAGTACTTC. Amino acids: CAISVEGSRGQYF.

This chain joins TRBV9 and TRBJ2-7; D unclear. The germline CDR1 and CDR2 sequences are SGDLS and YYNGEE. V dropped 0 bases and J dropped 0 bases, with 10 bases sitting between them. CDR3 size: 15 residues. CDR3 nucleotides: TGTGCCAGCAGCGTAGGGGCAGAGAGCTCCTACGAGCAGTACTTC. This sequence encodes CASSVGAESSYEQYF.

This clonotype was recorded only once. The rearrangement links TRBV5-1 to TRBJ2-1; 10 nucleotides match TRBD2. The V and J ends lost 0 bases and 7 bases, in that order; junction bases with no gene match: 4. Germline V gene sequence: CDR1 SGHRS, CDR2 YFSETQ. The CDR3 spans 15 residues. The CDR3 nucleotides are TGCGCCAGCAGCTTGGCGGGACTAGCGAGGAATGAGCAGTTCTTC. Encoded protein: CASSLAGLARNEQFF.

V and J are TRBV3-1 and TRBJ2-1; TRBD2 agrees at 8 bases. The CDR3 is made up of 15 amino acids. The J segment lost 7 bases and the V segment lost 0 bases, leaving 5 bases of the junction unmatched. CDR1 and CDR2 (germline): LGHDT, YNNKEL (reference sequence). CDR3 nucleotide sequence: TGTGCCAGCAGCCAAGATCCAGCGGGGGTAAATGAGCAGTTCTTC. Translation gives CASSQDPAGVNEQFF.